The rows below give T cell receptor beta chains drawn from one sample of a study of human T cells and chemical hapten exposure. A single record per CDR3 protein comes from TCRdb applying MiXCR to the RACE reads. The data hold tens of thousands of distinct CDR3 sequences, with about 10% observed a single time. The sequencing here drew on whole blood, taken in connection with sensitization to the hapten diphenylcyclopropenone (DPC). The source of these receptors is a woman aged 45-65 years with alopecia areata. Some clones in this sample may be carry-over from other donors' samples. CDR3s include the opening cysteine and the closing phenylalanine or tryptophan.

j_call: TRBJ1-4; cdr3_length: 16; v_call: TRBV7-2; cdr3_aa: CASRADRGRGNEKLFF
j_call: TRBJ2-3; cdr3_length: 13; v_call: TRBV9; cdr3_aa: CASSNRGGDTQYF
j_call: TRBJ1-1; cdr3_length: 14; v_call: TRBV6-6; cdr3_aa: CASSYGRVSPEAFF
j_call: TRBJ1-5; cdr3_length: 15; v_call: TRBV9; cdr3_aa: CASSDTGDPGQPQHF
j_call: TRBJ2-5; cdr3_length: 15; v_call: TRBV2; cdr3_aa: CASSELVGGPETQYF
j_call: TRBJ2-5; cdr3_length: 15; v_call: TRBV29-1; cdr3_aa: CSVGARGRLQETQYF
j_call: TRBJ2-1; cdr3_length: 18; v_call: TRBV7-2; cdr3_aa: CASSLAGTGSVSYNEQFF
j_call: TRBJ2-3; cdr3_length: 15; v_call: TRBV20-1; cdr3_aa: CSARDLSLGADTQYF
j_call: TRBJ2-6; cdr3_length: 13; v_call: TRBV7-8; cdr3_aa: CASSLAGANVLTF
j_call: TRBJ2-7; cdr3_length: 15; v_call: TRBV6-6; cdr3_aa: CASSYKQGTAYEQYF
j_call: TRBJ2-1; cdr3_length: 15; v_call: TRBV7-2; cdr3_aa: CASSLERQTRNEQFF
j_call: TRBJ2-5; cdr3_length: 14; v_call: TRBV30; cdr3_aa: CAWTLAGALETQYF
j_call: TRBJ1-1; cdr3_length: 13; v_call: TRBV18; cdr3_aa: CASSPLVNTEAFF
j_call: TRBJ2-7; cdr3_length: 13; v_call: TRBV3-1; cdr3_aa: CASSQEGAYEQYF
j_call: TRBJ1-5; cdr3_length: 14; v_call: TRBV18; cdr3_aa: CASRPGDSNQPQHF
j_call: TRBJ2-5; cdr3_length: 15; v_call: TRBV11-2; cdr3_aa: CASSQSTGGHETQYF
j_call: TRBJ2-1; cdr3_length: 16; v_call: TRBV6-6; cdr3_aa: CASSPRRTGLGNEQFF
j_call: TRBJ2-5; cdr3_length: 13; v_call: TRBV29-1; cdr3_aa: CSVGGLYQETQYF
j_call: TRBJ1-2; cdr3_length: 11; v_call: TRBV7-9; cdr3_aa: CASSLDYGYTF
j_call: TRBJ2-2; cdr3_length: 14; v_call: TRBV27; cdr3_aa: CASSFLGGPGELFF
j_call: TRBJ1-6; cdr3_length: 14; v_call: TRBV12-3/TRBV12-4; cdr3_aa: CASRPDSQYSPLHF
j_call: TRBJ2-3; cdr3_length: 16; v_call: TRBV7-8; cdr3_aa: CASSLRQRFSTDTQYF
j_call: TRBJ2-2; cdr3_length: 14; v_call: TRBV20-1; cdr3_aa: CSAVSGSGTGELFF
j_call: TRBJ1-4; cdr3_length: 15; v_call: TRBV4-3; cdr3_aa: CASSQGTGRGEKLFF
j_call: TRBJ2-1; cdr3_length: 14; v_call: TRBV6-4; cdr3_aa: CASSVRDWDYEQFF
j_call: TRBJ1-4; cdr3_length: 17; v_call: TRBV5-6; cdr3_aa: CASSHYPGHSTNEKLFF